Below are 28 T cell receptor beta chains sequenced from a single sample in a study of beta chain features in type 1 diabetes. The whole isolated RNA underwent reverse transcription, so sequencing captured expressed TCRB transcripts. Produced via immunoSEQ multiplex PCR; TCRdb's table is partial and in-frame only. The top ten hold roughly 0.4% of the sample, which has 130,000 to 150,000 clones, about 44% seen once. The specimen was Tregs from blood. The receptors were sampled from a man aged 18 to 29 in good health.

This clone has just a few counts. The V gene is TRBV6-6, the J gene TRBJ2-1; D not certain. The germline V and J ends were trimmed by 0 bases and 3 bases, with 9 bases remaining between them. The CDR3 contains 15 residues. The germline V gene has CDR1 MNHNY and CDR2 SVGAGI (reference sequence). The chain's CDR3 is CASSYSETLYNEQFF. The CDR3 nucleotides read TGTGCCAGCAGTTACTCCGAGACTCTCTACAATGAGCAGTTCTTC.

This clone was counted a few times. The chain has TRBV7-6 and TRBJ2-3, with D possibly matching TRBD2 (6 bases). CDR1 is SGHVS and CDR2 is FNYEAQ in the germline V gene. V shed 5 bases and J shed 6 bases, with 24 bases lying between them. The CDR3 has 17 residues. The chain's CDR3 is CASSPAPLAGWYDTQYF. The CDR3 nucleotides are TGTGCCAGCAGCCCCGCCCCCTTGGCGGGGTGGTATGATACGCAGTATTTT.

This clone was counted between two and nine times. The CDR3 DNA sequence: TGTGCCAGCGGCCCATGGACAGGTTCCTACGAGCAGTACTTC. It encodes CASGPWTGSYEQYF. The V gene is TRBV5-6, the J gene TRBJ2-7, with 7 bases fitting TRBD1. CDR1 and CDR2 (germline): SGHDT, YYEEEE. J gave up 1 base and V 7 bases, and 8 bases lay outside the gene matches. CDR3 size: 14 residues.

The gene calls are TRBV10-3 and TRBJ1-2; D perhaps matches TRBD1 (5 bases). The CDR3 is 12 amino acids. Germline CDR1 reads ENHRY; CDR2 reads SYGVKD. V dropped 8 bases and J dropped 8 bases, with 15 bases sitting between them. The CDR3 DNA reads TGTGCCATCGGAGCGGGGCAGGGAGGCTACACCTTC. Translated: CAIGAGQGGYTF.

On this clone itself: The germline gene is not matched at one end of the junction; a read error may be the cause. The rearrangement joins TRBV5-4 to TRBJ1-4, with 7 positions matching TRBD1. The CDR3 has 15 residues. CDR1 SGHNT and CDR2 YYREEE come from the germline V gene (reference sequence). The CDR3 loop is CASSFDRARDEKLSF. DNA for the CDR3: TGTGCCAGCAGTTTTGACAGGGCAAGGGATGAAAAACTGTCTTTT.

The chain is built from TRBV28 and TRBJ1-1; maybe TRBD1 (5 bases). Germline V gene lookup returns CDR1 MDHEN and CDR2 SYDVKM. This CDR3 contains 13 residues. V was clipped by 7 bases and J by 12 bases, with 21 bases between them. The CDR3 loop reads CASKGGAGGVSFF. CDR3 DNA: TGTGCCAGCAAAGGTGGCGCAGGAGGGGTTTCTTTCTTT.

This clone appeared a few times. Other DNA sequences in this sample translate to the same CDR3. The chain couples TRBV7-2 to TRBJ2-7, with a tentative D call TRBD2 (5 bases). CDR1 and CDR2 (germline): SGHTA, FQGNSA. Deletions cut 5 bases from V and 3 bases from J, with 11 bases between. The CDR3 extends over 13 amino acids. Here the CDR3 reads CASSLTSGYEQYF. CDR3 DNA: TGTGCCAGCAGCCTCACGAGCGGCTACGAGCAGTACTTC.

The chain couples TRBV6-1 to TRBJ2-1, with 7 nucleotides matching TRBD1. Losses at the gene ends were 6 bases for V and 5 bases for J; bases not matched to a gene: 10. Germline CDR1 and CDR2: MNHNS and SASEGT. The CDR3 length is 15 residues. The CDR3 DNA sequence: TGTGCCAGCAGCCAAGACAGGGTACCCAACAATGAGCAGTTCTTC. Translation gives CASSQDRVPNNEQFF.

In the case of this clone: The same CDR3 can be traced to other DNA sequences in this sample. The rearrangement links TRBV7-2 to TRBJ1-5; D remains unclear. Per germline, CDR1 SGHTA and CDR2 FQGNSA. The CDR3 is 15 amino acids. Trimming pared 1 base from V and 0 bases from J, leaving 7 bases between. The CDR3 sequence: CASSLGGLSNQPQHF. The CDR3 region has the DNA TGTGCCAGCAGCTTAGGAGGACTTAGCAATCAGCCCCAGCATTTT.

The rearrangement joins TRBV5-1 to TRBJ2-5; tentatively, D is TRBD1 (6 bases). Per germline, CDR1 SGHRS and CDR2 YFSETQ. V gave up 3 bases and J gave up 2 bases, with 14 bases separating them. This CDR3 is built from 15 residues. CDR3 amino acids: CASSSGHLLQETQYF. CDR3 coding DNA: TGCGCCAGCAGCTCGGGACATCTACTACAAGAGACCCAGTACTTC.

This clone was observed a few times. This chain uses TRBV19 with TRBJ2-1, with D uncertain. This CDR3 contains 13 residues. V was shortened by 6 bases and J by 9 bases, with 15 bases between the two germline ends. Germline V gene sequence: CDR1 LNHDA, CDR2 SQIVND (reference sequence). The CDR3 loop reads CASRTLSGREQFF. Written as DNA, the CDR3 is TGTGCCAGTAGAACCCTCTCCGGTCGTGAGCAGTTCTTC.

This clone turned up a few times. The chain employs TRBV6-1 and TRBJ1-1; D unclear. This CDR3 is 13 amino acids long. Germline V lookup: CDR1 MNHNS, CDR2 SASEGT. V lost 5 bases and J lost 0, with 7 bases in between. CDR3 nucleotides: TGTGCCAGCAGTACGACACTGAACACTGAAGCTTTCTTT. Amino acids: CASSTTLNTEAFF.

This chain connects TRBV2 to TRBJ2-1; 12 bases map to TRBD1. The ends lost 8 bases at V and 6 bases at J; junction bases unmatched: 8. The CDR3 has 15 amino acids. The germline V gene encodes CDR1 SNHLY and CDR2 FYNNEI. The CDR3 loop reads CASLRGTGGLNEQFF. Here the CDR3 DNA reads TGTGCCAGCCTAAGGGGGACAGGGGGCCTCAATGAGCAGTTCTTC.

This clone was detected only a few times. The chain combines TRBV29-1 with TRBJ1-2; D is perhaps TRBD1 (6 bases). V was shortened by 7 bases and J by 6 bases, with 18 bases between the two germline ends. CDR1 SQVTM and CDR2 ANQGSEA come from the germline V gene. The CDR3 totals 13 residues. In DNA form, the CDR3 reads TGCAGCGGGATCCAAGGGAGGGGGAATGGCTACACCTTC. Translated: CSGIQGRGNGYTF.

The sample holds a few counts of this clone. The gene calls are TRBV6-1 and TRBJ2-7, with D maybe TRBD2 (6 bases). Trimming removed 0 bases at V and 2 bases at J, with 17 bases between. This CDR3 has 17 residues. The germline gives CDR1 MNHNS, CDR2 SASEGT. In nucleotides, the CDR3 is TGTGCCAGCAGTGAAGCGCTTCGGGGGACCCTAACCTACGAGCAGTACTTC. It yields the protein CASSEALRGTLTYEQYF.

In this sample, this clone turned up a few times. The V gene is TRBV29-1, the J gene TRBJ1-4; D gene uncertain. Germline lookup yields CDR1 SQVTM and CDR2 ANQGSEA. With 7 bases removed from V and 11 bases from J, the gap between germline ends came to 14 bases. This CDR3 region has 11 residues. The CDR3 DNA follows: TGCAGCGCAACCGACCGGGGTAAACTGTTTTTT. It yields the protein CSATDRGKLFF.

This clone was seen a handful of times. The rearrangement joins TRBV7-2 to TRBJ2-7; D might be TRBD1 (5 bases). Germline values: CDR1 SGHTA, CDR2 FQGNSA. V lost 0 bases and J lost 2, with 14 bases in between. The CDR3 runs 16 residues. This CDR3 is CASSLALYRRTYEQYF. The CDR3 nucleotides are TGTGCCAGCAGCTTAGCGCTTTACAGGCGTACCTACGAGCAGTACTTC.

This clone was seen a few times. This chain links TRBV30 with TRBJ1-5; D not certain. Germline V gene sequence: CDR1 GTSNPN, CDR2 SVGIG (reference sequence). Deletions cut 1 base from V and 8 bases from J, with 15 bases between. The CDR3 consists of 14 residues. The CDR3: CAWSATWMRKPQHF. Written as DNA, the CDR3 is TGTGCCTGGAGTGCGACATGGATGAGAAAGCCCCAGCATTTT.

This chain joins TRBV28 and TRBJ2-2, with 9 nucleotides matching TRBD2. Germline trimming cut 7 bases from V and 2 bases from J; bases unmatched to any gene: 5. This CDR3 has 15 residues. Germline loops: CDR1 MDHEN, CDR2 SYDVKM. CDR3 protein: CASMGREGNTGELFF. CDR3 coding DNA: TGTGCCAGCATGGGGCGGGAGGGCAACACCGGGGAGCTGTTTTTT.

The CDR3 coding sequence is TGTGCCAGCAGCCTCCGGACAGCCATGTCGGGTCAAAGCACTGAAGCTTTCTTT. The encoded protein is CASSLRTAMSGQSTEAFF. The genes are TRBV14 and TRBJ1-1; the D gene is possibly TRBD1 (6 bases). V was cut by 4 bases and J by 4 bases, with 25 bases left in between. Per germline, CDR1 SGHDN and CDR2 FVKESK. This CDR3 has 18 residues.

This clone was found a few times. This chain connects TRBV5-4 to TRBJ2-7, with D possibly TRBD2 on 6 matching bases. Germline lookup yields CDR1 SGHNT and CDR2 YYREEE (reference sequence). This CDR3 spans 13 amino acids. The V gene lost 4 bases and the J gene lost 8 bases, with 16 bases spanning the gap. CDR3 sequence: CASSLRDSGQQYF. Written as DNA, the CDR3 is TGTGCCAGCAGCCTACGGGACTCGGGGCAGCAGTACTTC.

CDR3 sequence reads: CASSLGAWAQYF. CDR3 in DNA: TGTGCCAGCAGTTTGGGGGCTTGGGCGCAGTATTTT. This chain joins TRBV28 and TRBJ2-3; a weak D match, TRBD1 (6 bases). The germline V gene has CDR1 MDHEN and CDR2 SYDVKM. The CDR3 is 12 amino acids. The V end was cut by 3 bases, the J end by 10 bases, with 11 bases between. The whole variable domain, remainder taken from reference TRBV28 and TRBJ2-3, is DVKVTQSSRYLVKRTGEKVFLECVQDMDHENMFWYRQDPGLGLRLIYFSYDVKMKEKGDIPEGYSVSREKKERFSLILESASTNQTSMYLCASSLGAWAQYFGPGTRLTVL.

This clone has more than one count but fewer than ten. The chain recombines TRBV4-3 with TRBJ1-1, with 7 bases identical to TRBD1. Germline loops: CDR1 LGHNA, CDR2 YSLEER. The CDR3 contains 14 residues. J lost 4 bases, V lost 3 bases, and 5 bases had no gene match. The chain's CDR3 is CASSQVTGSTEAFF. The CDR3 nucleotides read TGCGCCAGCAGCCAGGTGACAGGGTCCACTGAAGCTTTCTTT.

The V and J genes are TRBV7-8 and TRBJ1-3, with unresolved D. V dropped 6 bases and J dropped 2 bases, with 8 bases sitting between them. The CDR3 is 13 amino acids. Germline lookup yields CDR1 SGHVS and CDR2 FQNEAQ. The CDR3: CASRGGPGNTIYF. The CDR3 DNA sequence: TGTGCCAGCAGGGGAGGCCCTGGAAACACCATATATTTT. Full variable domain (outside the CDR3, taken from reference TRBV7-8 and TRBJ1-3): GAGVSQSPRYKVAKRGQDVALRCDPISGHVSLFWYQQALGQGPEFLTYFQNEAQLDKSGLPSDRFFAERPEGSVSTLKIQRTQQEDSAVYLCASRGGPGNTIYFGEGSWLTVV.

This clone was seen a handful of times. This chain links TRBV4-2 with TRBJ2-7; 10 bases map to TRBD2. Germline V gives CDR1 LGHNA, CDR2 YNFKEQ. This CDR3 spans 16 amino acids. The J segment lost 5 bases and the V segment lost 2 bases, leaving 9 bases of the junction unmatched. Written as DNA, the CDR3 is TGTGCCAGCAGCCAATATCCGGGGACTAGCGTCGACGAGCAGTACTTC. Translated: CASSQYPGTSVDEQYF.

This clone occurred a few times. This rearrangement joins TRBV29-1 to TRBJ1-2; D is perhaps TRBD1 (5 bases). Germline CDR1 is SQVTM and CDR2 is ANQGSEA. Trimming left V 4 bases short and J 3 bases short, with 15 bases between. The CDR3 is made up of 14 amino acids. The CDR3 is CSVGEGPHDYGYTF. DNA of the CDR3: TGCAGCGTTGGAGAGGGGCCGCACGACTATGGCTACACCTTC.

This chain links TRBV7-9 with TRBJ2-7; 8 bases align to TRBD2. CDR3 length: 16 residues. Germline V CDR1 and CDR2: SEHNR, FQNEAQ (reference sequence). The junction had 7 bases not matched to a gene; V was cut back by 1 base and J by 2 bases. The CDR3 region is CASSLERTSKTYEQYF. CDR3 coding DNA: TGTGCCAGCAGCTTAGAAAGGACTAGCAAAACCTACGAGCAGTACTTC.

The genes are TRBV30 and TRBJ2-7; D unclear. V lost 7 bases and J 1 base, leaving 14 bases between the germline ends. The CDR3 runs to 13 residues. Germline V gene data show CDR1 as GTSNPN and CDR2 as SVGIG (reference sequence). The CDR3 loop reads CASMGPSSYEQYF. CDR3 nucleotide sequence: TGTGCCTCCATGGGCCCTTCGTCCTACGAGCAGTACTTC.